A selection of T cell receptor beta chains follows, all from one sample in a study of CD8 T cells in Susac syndrome. TCRdb re-analysed the immunoSEQ multiplex PCR reads in MiXCR, keeping a single row per CDR3 protein. Of hundreds of thousands of distinct CDR3 sequences listed, around 93% are singletons. Specimen: CD4+ T cells from PBMCs. The receptors here all came from a human donor with multiple sclerosis. Each CDR3 is given with its conserved first and last residue. The order of the fields is V gene, clone size, J gene, D gene, CDR3 protein. The D gene is left open where the match is weak. Size is omitted from some rows. Given values are once, few, many or a class for expanded clones.

V: TRBV10-3
size: .
J: TRBJ1-1
D: .
CDR3: CAISDHGRTEAFF

V: TRBV7-9
size: .
J: TRBJ1-5
D: .
CDR3: CASSLGVGDSNQPQHF

V: TRBV5-6
size: .
J: TRBJ1-5
D: .
CDR3: CASSWGGGNQPQHF

V: TRBV5-1
size: .
J: TRBJ2-1
D: TRBD2
CDR3: CASSAGLAGGNNEQFF

V: TRBV5-1
size: few
J: TRBJ2-5
D: .
CDR3: CASSLEGYQETQYF

V: TRBV2
size: .
J: TRBJ2-5
D: .
CDR3: CASTARGQETQYF

V: TRBV14
size: .
J: TRBJ2-1
D: .
CDR3: CASSHPNMWNEQFF

V: TRBV29-1
size: .
J: TRBJ2-7
D: TRBD1
CDR3: CSALGTGNYEQYF

V: TRBV5-4
size: .
J: TRBJ2-1
D: .
CDR3: CASRLDFYNEQFF

V: TRBV30
size: once
J: TRBJ1-2
D: .
CDR3: CAWSRSDNYGYTF

V: TRBV19
size: .
J: TRBJ1-1
D: TRBD1
CDR3: CASIRGQGGMNTEAFF

V: TRBV30
size: .
J: TRBJ1-5
D: .
CDR3: CAWSVRGTFYQPQHF

V: TRBV20-1
size: .
J: TRBJ2-1
D: TRBD2
CDR3: CSARGRTRSYNEQFF

V: TRBV30
size: .
J: TRBJ1-1
D: TRBD1
CDR3: CAWNGQGESMNTEAFF

V: TRBV2
size: once
J: TRBJ1-2
D: TRBD1
CDR3: CASTGGAISYGYTF

V: TRBV27
size: .
J: TRBJ2-7
D: TRBD1
CDR3: CASSQLGQAGEQYF

V: TRBV5-6
size: .
J: TRBJ1-2
D: .
CDR3: CASSSGPLNYGYTF

V: TRBV7-6
size: few
J: TRBJ2-7
D: .
CDR3: CASSLYPAVGEQYF

V: TRBV6-5
size: .
J: TRBJ1-1
D: .
CDR3: CASSYSGGVTEAFF

V: TRBV27
size: .
J: TRBJ2-1
D: TRBD2
CDR3: CASSPGASGPLTYNEQFF

V: TRBV19
size: .
J: TRBJ2-3
D: TRBD1
CDR3: CASPQGAVDTQYF

V: TRBV2
size: .
J: TRBJ2-7
D: .
CDR3: CASSEPTGLHYEQYF

V: TRBV4-2
size: .
J: TRBJ2-1
D: .
CDR3: CASSKLTTGTADNEQFF

V: TRBV25-1
size: .
J: TRBJ2-1
D: TRBD2
CDR3: CASSEYSTLSGGNEQFF

V: TRBV19
size: .
J: TRBJ2-4
D: .
CDR3: CASSPGRGAKNIQYF

V: TRBV29-1
size: few
J: TRBJ1-6
D: .
CDR3: CSVRDQNSPLHF

V: TRBV3-1
size: .
J: TRBJ1-4
D: .
CDR3: CASSQGVGEKLFF

V: TRBV6-5
size: .
J: TRBJ2-3
D: .
CDR3: CASSDGGRPTDTQYF

V: TRBV9
size: .
J: TRBJ2-2
D: TRBD2
CDR3: CASSVNSGGAVTGELFF

V: TRBV10-3
size: once
J: TRBJ2-1
D: .
CDR3: CAISESTGTPYNEQFF

V: TRBV5-1
size: .
J: TRBJ1-1
D: TRBD1
CDR3: CASSLTGTGAEAFF

V: TRBV27
size: .
J: TRBJ2-3
D: .
CDR3: CASSFKGGWSTDTQYF

V: TRBV27
size: .
J: TRBJ2-5
D: .
CDR3: CASSLRGGTQTLYGETQYF

V: TRBV3-1
size: .
J: TRBJ2-2
D: TRBD1
CDR3: CASSQWTGGVGELFF

V: TRBV4-1
size: .
J: TRBJ2-1
D: TRBD2
CDR3: CASSLASGGSFGEQFF

V: TRBV6-7
size: .
J: TRBJ1-5
D: .
CDR3: CASSSPLERYSNQPQHF

V: TRBV27
size: .
J: TRBJ2-1
D: TRBD2
CDR3: CASSSRTSGDNEQFF

V: TRBV12-3/TRBV12-4
size: few
J: TRBJ2-5
D: .
CDR3: CASSLASQETQYF

V: TRBV2
size: .
J: TRBJ2-7
D: TRBD1
CDR3: CASSETGTPYEQYF

V: TRBV11-1
size: .
J: TRBJ2-2
D: TRBD2
CDR3: CASSFPGGKTGELFF

V: TRBV29-1
size: .
J: TRBJ2-7
D: TRBD1
CDR3: CSVSTGIFHEQYF

V: TRBV7-2
size: .
J: TRBJ2-5
D: .
CDR3: CASSSQTQGRGETQYF

V: TRBV19
size: once
J: TRBJ2-1
D: TRBD1
CDR3: CASRIRQGVQYGQFF

V: TRBV20-1
size: once
J: TRBJ1-1
D: TRBD1
CDR3: CSATPTGKNTEAFF

V: TRBV4-1
size: .
J: TRBJ2-2
D: .
CDR3: CASSLSYSGELFF

V: TRBV20-1
size: .
J: TRBJ2-7
D: .
CDR3: CSARNSAGAYYEQYF

V: TRBV25-1
size: .
J: TRBJ2-3
D: .
CDR3: CASKDSTDTQYF

V: TRBV30
size: once
J: TRBJ1-2
D: TRBD1
CDR3: CAWSVQGNFYGYTF

V: TRBV5-6
size: once
J: TRBJ2-2
D: .
CDR3: CASSQQGSGELFF

V: TRBV7-9
size: .
J: TRBJ2-2
D: .
CDR3: CASSSFLGLVRGTGELFF

V: TRBV29-1
size: once
J: TRBJ1-5
D: .
CDR3: CSVRRGLDQPQHF

V: TRBV7-9
size: once
J: TRBJ2-2
D: .
CDR3: CASSLGTGFSGELFF

V: TRBV5-1
size: .
J: TRBJ1-1
D: .
CDR3: CASPLAGVQNTEAFF

V: TRBV13
size: .
J: TRBJ2-5
D: TRBD1
CDR3: CASSPHRQGAKKTQYF

V: TRBV29-1
size: .
J: TRBJ2-3
D: TRBD2
CDR3: CSPVLGTSGSADTQYF